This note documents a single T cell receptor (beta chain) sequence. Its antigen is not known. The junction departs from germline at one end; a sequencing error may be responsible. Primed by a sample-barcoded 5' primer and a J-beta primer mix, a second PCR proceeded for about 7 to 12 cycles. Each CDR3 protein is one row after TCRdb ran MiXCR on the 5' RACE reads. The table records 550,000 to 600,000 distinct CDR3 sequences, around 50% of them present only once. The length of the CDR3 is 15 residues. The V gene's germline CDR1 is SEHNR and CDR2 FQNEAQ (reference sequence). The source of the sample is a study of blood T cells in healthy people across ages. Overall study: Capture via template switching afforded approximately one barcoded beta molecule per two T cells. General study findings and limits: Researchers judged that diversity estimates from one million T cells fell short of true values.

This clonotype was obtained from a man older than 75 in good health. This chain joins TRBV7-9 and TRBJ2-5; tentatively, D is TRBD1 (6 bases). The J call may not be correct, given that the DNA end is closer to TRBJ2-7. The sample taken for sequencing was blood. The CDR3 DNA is TGTGCCAGAAGCTCTACAGGGAACCCCTCCTACGAGCAGTACTTC. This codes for CARSSTGNPSYEQYF.